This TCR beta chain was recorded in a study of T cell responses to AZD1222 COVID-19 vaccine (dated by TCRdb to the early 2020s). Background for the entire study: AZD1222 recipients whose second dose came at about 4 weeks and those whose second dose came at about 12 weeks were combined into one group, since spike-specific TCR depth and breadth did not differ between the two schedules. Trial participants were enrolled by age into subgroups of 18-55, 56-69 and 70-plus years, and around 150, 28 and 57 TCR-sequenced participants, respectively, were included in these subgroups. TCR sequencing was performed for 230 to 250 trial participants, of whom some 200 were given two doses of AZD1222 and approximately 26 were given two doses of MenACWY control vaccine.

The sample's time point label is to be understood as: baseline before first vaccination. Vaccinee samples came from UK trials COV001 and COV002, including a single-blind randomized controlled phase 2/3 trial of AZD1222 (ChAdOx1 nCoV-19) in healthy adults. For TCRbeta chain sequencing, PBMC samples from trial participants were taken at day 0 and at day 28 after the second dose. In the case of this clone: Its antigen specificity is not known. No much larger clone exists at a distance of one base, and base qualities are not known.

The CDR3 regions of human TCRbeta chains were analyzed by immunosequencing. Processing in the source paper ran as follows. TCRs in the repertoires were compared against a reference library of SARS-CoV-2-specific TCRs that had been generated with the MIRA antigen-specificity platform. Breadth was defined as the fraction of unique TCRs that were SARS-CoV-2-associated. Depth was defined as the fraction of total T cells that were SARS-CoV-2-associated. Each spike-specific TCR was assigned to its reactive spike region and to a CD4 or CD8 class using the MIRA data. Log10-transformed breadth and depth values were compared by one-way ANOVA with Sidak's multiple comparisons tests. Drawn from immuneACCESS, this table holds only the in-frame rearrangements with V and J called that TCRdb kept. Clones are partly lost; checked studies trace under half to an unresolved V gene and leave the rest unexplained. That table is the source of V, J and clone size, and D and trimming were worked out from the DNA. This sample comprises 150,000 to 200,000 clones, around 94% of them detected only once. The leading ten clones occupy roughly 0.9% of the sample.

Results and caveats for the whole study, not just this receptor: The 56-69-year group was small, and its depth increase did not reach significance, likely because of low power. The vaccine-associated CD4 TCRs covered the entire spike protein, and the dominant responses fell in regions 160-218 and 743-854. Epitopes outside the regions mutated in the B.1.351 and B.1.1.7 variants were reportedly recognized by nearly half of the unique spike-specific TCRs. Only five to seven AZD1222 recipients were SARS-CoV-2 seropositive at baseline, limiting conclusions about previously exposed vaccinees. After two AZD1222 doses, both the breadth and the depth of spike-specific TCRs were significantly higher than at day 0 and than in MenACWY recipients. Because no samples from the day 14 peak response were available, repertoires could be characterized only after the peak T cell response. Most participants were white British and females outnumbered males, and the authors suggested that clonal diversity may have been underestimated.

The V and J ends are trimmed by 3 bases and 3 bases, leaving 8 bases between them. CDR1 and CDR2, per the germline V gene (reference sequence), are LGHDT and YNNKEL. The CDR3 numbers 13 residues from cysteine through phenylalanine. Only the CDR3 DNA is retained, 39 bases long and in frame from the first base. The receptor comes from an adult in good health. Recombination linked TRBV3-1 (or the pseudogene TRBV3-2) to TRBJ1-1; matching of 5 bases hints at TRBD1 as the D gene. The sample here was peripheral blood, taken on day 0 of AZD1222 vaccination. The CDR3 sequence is CASSHGTHTEAFF. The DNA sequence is TGTGCCAGCAGCCACGGGACTCACACTGAAGCTTTCTTT.